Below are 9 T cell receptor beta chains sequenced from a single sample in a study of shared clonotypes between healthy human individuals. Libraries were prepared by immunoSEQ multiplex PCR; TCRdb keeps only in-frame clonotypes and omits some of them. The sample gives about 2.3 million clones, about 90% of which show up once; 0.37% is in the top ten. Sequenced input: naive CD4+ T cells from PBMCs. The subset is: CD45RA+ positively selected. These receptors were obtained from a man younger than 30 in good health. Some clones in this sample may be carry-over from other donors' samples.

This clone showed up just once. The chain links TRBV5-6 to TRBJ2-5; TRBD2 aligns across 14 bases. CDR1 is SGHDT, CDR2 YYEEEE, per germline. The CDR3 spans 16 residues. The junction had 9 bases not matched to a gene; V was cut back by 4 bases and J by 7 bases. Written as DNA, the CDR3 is TGTGCCAGCAGCAGTCCGGGACTAGCGGGAGATGGGACCCAGTACTTC. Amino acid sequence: CASSSPGLAGDGTQYF.

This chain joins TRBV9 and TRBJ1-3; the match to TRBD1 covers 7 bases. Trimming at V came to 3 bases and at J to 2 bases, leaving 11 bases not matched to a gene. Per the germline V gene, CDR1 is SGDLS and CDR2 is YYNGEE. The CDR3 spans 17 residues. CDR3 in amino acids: CASSAPNRGRTGNTIYF. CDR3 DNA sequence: TGTGCCAGCAGCGCTCCAAATAGGGGGCGTACTGGAAACACCATATATTTT. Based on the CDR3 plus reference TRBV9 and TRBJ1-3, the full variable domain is DSGVTQTPKHLITATGQRVTLRCSPRSGDLSVYWYQQSLDQGLQFLIQYYNGEERAKGNILERFSAQQFPDLHSELNLSSLELGDSALYFCASSAPNRGRTGNTIYFGEGSWLTVV.

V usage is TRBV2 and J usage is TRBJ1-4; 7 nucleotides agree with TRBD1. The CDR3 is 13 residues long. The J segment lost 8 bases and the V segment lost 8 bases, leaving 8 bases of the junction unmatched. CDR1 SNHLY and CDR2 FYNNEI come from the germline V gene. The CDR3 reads CASQKGAREKLFF. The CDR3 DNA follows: TGTGCCAGCCAAAAGGGGGCTCGGGAAAAACTGTTTTTT. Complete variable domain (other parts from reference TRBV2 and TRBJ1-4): EPEVTQTPSHQVTQMGQEVILRCVPISNHLYFYWYRQILGQKVEFLVSFYNNEISEKSEIFDDQFSVERPDGSNFTLKIRSTKLEDSAMYFCASQKGAREKLFFGSGTQLSVL.

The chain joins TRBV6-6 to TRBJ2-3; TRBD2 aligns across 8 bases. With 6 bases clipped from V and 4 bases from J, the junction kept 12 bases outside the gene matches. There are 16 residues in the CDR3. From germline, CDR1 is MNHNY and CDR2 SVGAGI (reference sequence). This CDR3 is CASSSRPGLGADTQYF. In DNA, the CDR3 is TGTGCCAGCAGCTCCCGACCGGGACTAGGAGCAGATACGCAGTATTTT.

CDR3 DNA: TGCGCCAGCAGCCCCCCTCAGGCGGGAGCTATCGGGGAGCAGTTCTTC. This encodes CASSPPQAGAIGEQFF. The chain uses TRBV5-1 and TRBJ2-1, with TRBD2 matching 7 bases. The V segment lost 4 bases and the J segment 10 bases; nucleotides outside the gene matches: 17. The germline V gene has CDR1 SGHRS and CDR2 YFSETQ. CDR3 size: 16 residues.

The CDR3 loop reads CASSDYANTGELFF. The CDR3 coding sequence is TGTGCCAGCAGTGATTACGCGAACACCGGGGAGCTGTTTTTT. The genes are TRBV28 and TRBJ2-2; D gene uncertain. Germline values: CDR1 MDHEN, CDR2 SYDVKM. The CDR3 is made up of 14 amino acids. Trimming left V 5 bases short and J 0 bases short, with 7 bases between. Complete variable domain (other parts from reference TRBV28 and TRBJ2-2): DVKVTQSSRYLVKRTGEKVFLECVQDMDHENMFWYRQDPGLGLRLIYFSYDVKMKEKGDIPEGYSVSREKKERFSLILESASTNQTSMYLCASSDYANTGELFFGEGSRLTVL.

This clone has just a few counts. For the CDR3, the DNA is TGTGCCAGTAGACGGGGACCCGGCGGTGAGCAGTACTTC. It translates to CASRRGPGGEQYF. The chain employs TRBV19 and TRBJ2-7; perhaps D is TRBD1 or TRBD2 (5 bases each). CDR1 LNHDA and CDR2 SQIVND come from the germline V gene (reference sequence). V lost 6 bases and J 7 bases, leaving 16 bases between the germline ends. The CDR3 spans 13 residues. Full variable domain (remainder filled in from reference TRBV19 and TRBJ2-7): DGGITQSPKYLFRKEGQNVTLSCEQNLNHDAMYWYRQDPGQGLRLIYYSQIVNDFQKGDIAEGYSVSREKKESFPLTVTSAQKNPTAFYLCASRRGPGGEQYFGPGTRLTVT.

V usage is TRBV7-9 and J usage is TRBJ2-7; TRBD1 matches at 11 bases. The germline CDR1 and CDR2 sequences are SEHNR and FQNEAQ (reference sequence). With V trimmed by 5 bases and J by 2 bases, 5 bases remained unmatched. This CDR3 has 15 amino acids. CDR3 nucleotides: TGTGCCAGCAGCCACGGACAGGGGGCACCCTACGAGCAGTACTTC. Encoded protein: CASSHGQGAPYEQYF.

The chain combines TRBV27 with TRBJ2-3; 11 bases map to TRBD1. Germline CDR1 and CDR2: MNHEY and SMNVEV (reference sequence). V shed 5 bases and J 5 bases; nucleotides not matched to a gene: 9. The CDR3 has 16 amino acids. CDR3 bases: TGTGCCAGCAGTCTCAACGGACAGGGGGCAATAGATACGCAGTATTTT. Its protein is CASSLNGQGAIDTQYF.